Given below is one T cell receptor (beta chain) in context. Its antigen is currently unknown. Profiled with immunoSEQ multiplex PCR; TCRdb holds only in-frame clones, not every one. Of around 150,000 clones listed, 92% are singletons. This sample was included in a study of T cell responses to AZD1222 COVID-19 vaccine. Germline CDR1 reads LNHDA; CDR2 reads SQIVND (reference sequence). The CDR3 covers 15 residues. The V end lost 1 base, the J end lost 2 bases, and 12 bases lay between the germline ends. Study-wide results and caveats: Repertoires were collected only later (after the peak T cell response had occurred).

This receptor was obtained from an adult who received the AZD1222 COVID-19 vaccine. This sequence joins TRBV19 and TRBJ2-7, with a tentative D call TRBD1 (6 bases). The material was peripheral blood, obtained 28 days after the second AZD1222 dose. The CDR3 DNA sequence: TGTGCCAGTAGTATAGCAGGGGTCGGTACCTACGAGCAGTACTTC. This codes for CASSIAGVGTYEQYF.